These 22 T cell receptor beta chains were all obtained from the same sample, sequenced in a study of long-term antiretroviral therapy in people with HIV. The assay, immunoSEQ v3.0, was run at survey level. Here immunoSEQ multiplex PCR was the method, and the copy in TCRdb shows in-frame clones only, minus some. The table shows some 35,000 clones, with over 75% occurring only once. The sample was unsorted PBMCs, taken 0.6 years after starting antiretroviral therapy. The receptors originated from a man between 18 and 29 years old with HIV.

The chain employs TRBV5-1 and TRBJ1-1, with D unresolved. CDR1 SGHRS and CDR2 YFSETQ come from the germline V gene. V gave up 7 bases and J gave up 2 bases, with 12 bases separating them. CDR3 length: 13 residues. CDR3 in DNA: TGCGCCAGCGCCCTGGCCGTTAACACTGAAGCTTTCTTT. This translates into CASALAVNTEAFF.

The chain joins TRBV28 to TRBJ2-7, with TRBD1 identical over 10 bases. There are 16 residues in the CDR3. V trimming: 3 bases; J trimming: 2 bases; junction bases outside the gene matches: 7. Germline V gene sequence: CDR1 MDHEN, CDR2 SYDVKM. The CDR3 sequence is CASSLGDRGLPYEQYF. DNA for the CDR3: TGTGCCAGCAGTTTGGGGGACAGGGGACTACCCTACGAGCAGTACTTC. The complete variable domain, with remaining parts taken from reference TRBV28 and TRBJ2-7, reads DVKVTQSSRYLVKRTGEKVFLECVQDMDHENMFWYRQDPGLGLRLIYFSYDVKMKEKGDIPEGYSVSREKKERFSLILESASTNQTSMYLCASSLGDRGLPYEQYFGPGTRLTVT.

CDR3 protein: CASRLAPTETNTEAFF. As DNA, the CDR3 is TGTGCAAGTCGCTTAGCCCCTACTGAGACGAACACTGAAGCTTTCTTT. This sequence joins TRBV12-2 and TRBJ1-1. TRBV12-2 is given as a pseudogene. The CDR3 runs 16 residues.

The genes are TRBV9 and TRBJ2-3; TRBD2 matches 10 bases. The CDR3 spans 16 residues. With 2 bases clipped from V and 2 bases from J, the junction kept 5 bases outside the gene matches. Germline V lookup: CDR1 SGDLS, CDR2 YYNGEE. CDR3 amino acids: CASSVLAGDYTDTQYF. In nucleotides, the CDR3 is TGTGCCAGCAGCGTTCTAGCGGGAGACTACACAGATACGCAGTATTTT. Full variable domain (outside the CDR3, taken from reference TRBV9 and TRBJ2-3): DSGVTQTPKHLITATGQRVTLRCSPRSGDLSVYWYQQSLDQGLQFLIQYYNGEERAKGNILERFSAQQFPDLHSELNLSSLELGDSALYFCASSVLAGDYTDTQYFGPGTRLTVL.

The chain joins TRBV7-2 to TRBJ1-1; D possibly corresponds to TRBD1 (5 bases). Germline CDR1 is SGHTA and CDR2 is FQGNSA. The CDR3 sequence is 15 residues long. The germline V and J ends were trimmed by 5 bases and 10 bases, with 23 bases remaining between them. DNA of the CDR3: TGTGCCAGCAGCCCGCTCTGGGGGACGGTTAGTTTAGCTTTCTTT. It is translated as CASSPLWGTVSLAFF.

The rearrangement joins TRBV10-2 to TRBJ2-7, with D maybe TRBD2 (6 bases). The CDR3 has 14 amino acids. V was pared by 4 bases and J by 6 bases, with 16 bases between. Germline lookup yields CDR1 WSHSY and CDR2 SAAADI. The CDR3 bases are TGCGCCAGCAGTGTTTCCAGGTTGGGAGGCGAGCAGTACTTC. Its protein product is CASSVSRLGGEQYF.

This sequence joins TRBV5-1 and TRBJ1-1; 8 positions match TRBD1. The junction had 11 bases not matched to a gene; V was cut back by 4 bases and J by 6 bases. Germline V gene data show CDR1 as SGHRS and CDR2 as YFSETQ. The CDR3 loop spans 15 amino acids. CDR3 in amino acids: CASSLRTGKFAEAFF. CDR3 DNA: TGCGCCAGCAGCCTACGGACAGGGAAGTTCGCTGAAGCTTTCTTT. Complete variable domain (other parts from reference TRBV5-1 and TRBJ1-1): KAGVTQTPRYLIKTRGQQVTLSCSPISGHRSVSWYQQTPGQGLQFLFEYFSETQRNKGNFPGRFSGRQFSNSRSEMNVSTLELGDSALYLCASSLRTGKFAEAFFGQGTRLTVV.

The rearrangement uses TRBV7-8 and TRBJ2-7; D might be TRBD1 (6 bases). This CDR3 is built from 15 residues. Trimming removed 2 bases from V and 3 bases from J, with 14 bases in between. The germline gives CDR1 SGHVS, CDR2 FQNEAQ. The CDR3 loop reads CASSLSSGASYEQYF. CDR3 sequence (DNA): TGTGCCAGCAGCTTATCTTCAGGGGCCAGCTACGAGCAGTACTTC.

This chain connects TRBV7-2 to TRBJ2-1; D is undetermined. The CDR3 consists of 13 residues. Germline V gene data show CDR1 as SGHTA and CDR2 as FQGNSA. The ends were cut back, 4 bases at V and 3 bases at J, with 7 bases in the middle. CDR3 protein: CASSSFLYNEQFF. CDR3 nucleotide sequence: TGTGCCAGCAGCTCTTTTCTCTACAATGAGCAGTTCTTC.

V is TRBV5-5 and J is TRBJ2-5, with 7 bases aligning to TRBD1. With 3 bases clipped from V and 4 bases from J, the junction kept 9 bases outside the gene matches. Per germline, CDR1 SGHKS and CDR2 YYEKEE (reference sequence). The CDR3 is made up of 15 amino acids. The CDR3 loop reads CASSYRGQQAETQYF. The CDR3, as DNA: TGTGCCAGCAGCTACAGGGGACAACAAGCAGAGACCCAGTACTTC.

The chain joins TRBV6-1 to TRBJ1-1, with 7 nucleotides matching TRBD1. V shed 7 bases, J shed 6 bases, and the junction held 5 bases outside the gene matches. Germline lookup yields CDR1 MNHNS and CDR2 SASEGT. The CDR3 is 12 amino acids. CDR3 sequence reads: CASKTGAAEAFF. In DNA form, the CDR3 reads TGTGCCAGCAAAACAGGGGCTGCTGAAGCTTTCTTT.

The chain carries TRBV2 and TRBJ2-3, with D hard to call. The V gene's germline CDR1 is SNHLY and CDR2 FYNNEI. The CDR3 runs to 12 residues. Trimming cost V 3 bases and J 4 bases, with 5 bases left between them. The CDR3 loop reads CASSERPDTQYF. The CDR3 DNA sequence: TGTGCCAGCAGTGAGCGGCCAGATACGCAGTATTTT.

The chain couples TRBV16 to TRBJ2-7, with D perhaps TRBD2 (5 bases). From germline, CDR1 is KGHSY and CDR2 FQNENV. Trimming took 2 bases from V and 6 from J, leaving 23 bases between them. CDR3 length: 17 amino acids. The CDR3 loop reads CASSQPTLFSTGSEQYF. Written as DNA, the CDR3 is TGTGCCAGCAGCCAACCCACCCTTTTTTCTACGGGGAGCGAGCAGTACTTC.

The CDR3 nucleotides are TGTGCCAGCAGTGAATGGGGCAGCTCCTACGAGCAGTACTTC. Amino acid sequence: CASSEWGSSYEQYF. This chain joins TRBV2 and TRBJ2-7; D perhaps matches TRBD1 (5 bases). The germline V gene has CDR1 SNHLY and CDR2 FYNNEI. This CDR3 has 14 amino acids. Trimming left V 2 bases short and J 0 bases short, with 8 bases between.

This chain connects TRBV27 to TRBJ2-2, with D possibly TRBD1 on 6 matching bases. This CDR3 has 14 amino acids. Germline loops: CDR1 MNHEY, CDR2 SMNVEV (reference sequence). The V end was cut by 6 bases, the J end by 0 bases, with 8 bases between. As DNA, the CDR3 is TGTGCCAGCAGCCGACAGGCGAACACCGGGGAGCTGTTTTTT. Translation gives CASSRQANTGELFF.

In DNA, the CDR3 is TGTGCCAGCAGCCACAGACCGGGACTAGCGGGAGGAAGACCCCAAGAGACCCAGTACTTC. It specifies CASSHRPGLAGGRPQETQYF. This sequence joins TRBV14 and TRBJ2-5, with 15 bases matching TRBD2. The V gene's germline CDR1 is SGHDN and CDR2 FVKESK. The CDR3 has 20 amino acids. The V and J ends lost 3 bases and 1 base, in that order; junction bases with no gene match: 12.

The CDR3 protein is CASSLTGTGELFF. For the CDR3, the DNA is TGTGCCAGCAGCCTAACAGGGACCGGGGAGCTGTTTTTT. This chain joins TRBV7-2 and TRBJ2-2; TRBD1 might be the D (6 bases). Germline values: CDR1 SGHTA, CDR2 FQGNSA. Trimming removed 5 bases at V and 5 bases at J, with 9 bases between. This CDR3 is 13 amino acids long.

V gene TRBV29-1 combines with J gene TRBJ2-2; possibly TRBD1 or TRBD2 for D (5 bases each). V was clipped by 4 bases and J by 1 base, with 10 bases between them. Germline CDR1 reads SQVTM; CDR2 reads ANQGSEA. This CDR3 spans 14 amino acids. The CDR3 sequence: CSVGGAGNTGELFF. The CDR3 coding sequence is TGCAGCGTTGGAGGGGCTGGGAACACCGGGGAGCTGTTTTTT.

In nucleotides, the CDR3 is TGTGCCAGCAGTTCTTACAGGGGAGGAACTGAAGCTTTCTTT. Protein: CASSSYRGGTEAFF. The rearrangement joins TRBV6-5 to TRBJ1-1; 7 nucleotides match TRBD1. Germline CDR1 reads MNHEY; CDR2 reads SVGAGI. The CDR3 has 14 amino acids. V was pared by 4 bases and J by 5 bases, with 7 bases of the junction left unmatched.

This clone was recorded a few times. The chain employs TRBV19 and TRBJ2-3, with TRBD1 matching 9 bases. Unmatched junction bases numbered 4, after V lost 9 bases and J lost 3 bases. This CDR3 spans 13 amino acids. Germline values: CDR1 LNHDA, CDR2 SQIVND (reference sequence). As DNA, the CDR3 is TGTGCCAGCTTTGACAGGGGGACAGATACGCAGTATTTT. Amino acid sequence: CASFDRGTDTQYF.

CDR3 DNA: TGTGCCAGCTCACCGGGACAGGGTTACGCTGGAAACACCATATATTTT. It translates to CASSPGQGYAGNTIYF. This chain connects TRBV18 to TRBJ1-3; 9 nucleotides line up with TRBD1. The CDR3 covers 16 residues. CDR1 KGHSH and CDR2 LQKENI come from the germline V gene. V shed 3 bases, J shed 2 bases, and the junction held 5 bases outside the gene matches.

This rearrangement joins TRBV10-2 to TRBJ1-2; tentative D call: TRBD1 (6 bases). Germline V gene data show CDR1 as WSHSY and CDR2 as SAAADI. Trimming pared 2 bases from V and 4 bases from J, leaving 11 bases between. The CDR3 extends over 14 amino acids. DNA for the CDR3: TGCGCCAGCAGTGAGACAGGGACCCTCTATGGCTACACCTTC. Protein: CASSETGTLYGYTF.